This T cell receptor (beta chain) was observed in a study of cytomegalovirus exposure and HLA in healthy donors. Primers included in the PCR were 60 Vbeta and 13 Jbeta primers. Libraries were prepared by immunoSEQ multiplex PCR; TCRdb keeps only in-frame clonotypes and omits some of them. The table includes roughly 200,000 clones, about 88% detected once. Healthy donors of bone marrow made up the group. This CDR3 region has 15 residues. About this clone itself: The antigen is undetermined.

Study-wide results and limits: Most TCR sequences proved rare, with some public TCRs found in many donors. Cytomegalovirus-associated status was assigned to roughly 160 TCR beta chains.

The chain carries TRBV21-1 and TRBJ1-1; the table's D call, TRBD1, has no DNA check behind it. TRBV21-1 is flagged as a pseudogene. The source of this sequence is a woman aged 25-40 years in good health and CMV-seronegative. The sample comprised PBMCs. CDR3 protein: CASSKGTTRDTEAFF. The CDR3 DNA is TGTGCCAGCAGCAAAGGGACAACCCGCGACACTGAAGCTTTCTTT.